Following are 20 T cell receptor beta chains from one sample sequenced in a study of prognosis after radiotherapy for stage I lung cancer. Researchers used two-round multiplex PCR to amplify TCR beta CDR3 starting from genomic DNA. Individual primers that were specific to each TRBV and TRBJ gene served in first-round PCR. TCRdb re-called the multiplex PCR reads with MiXCR, one entry per CDR3 protein. This table has roughly 30,000 distinct CDR3 sequences, 42% appearing once. Specimen: PBMCs, collected before or after stereotactic body radiation therapy (not recorded which). The receptors were gathered from a donor aged 50 or older with non-small cell lung cancer.

For this clonotype: This is likely an artifact of a read error, given a far larger clone one base away. The V call is TRBV7-9, the J call TRBJ2-7; tentatively, D is TRBD1 or TRBD2 (5 bases each). V lost 3 bases and J lost 0, with 15 bases in between. Germline CDR1 reads SEHNR; CDR2 reads FQNEAQ (reference sequence). The CDR3 contains 16 residues. The CDR3 spells CASSFQGEYSSYEQYF. CDR3 nucleotides: TGTGCCAGCAGCTTTCAGGGAGAGTATAGCTCCTACGAGCAGTACTTC.

As regards this clonotype: It differs at one base from a far larger clone, so likely a read error. This sequence joins TRBV6-1 and TRBJ1-2, with D unresolved. This CDR3 has 16 amino acids. V dropped 3 bases and J dropped 4 bases, with 18 bases sitting between them. CDR1 is MNHNS, CDR2 SASEGT, per germline. The CDR3 spells CASSDSGCLGPYGYTF. CDR3 in DNA: TGTGCCAGCAGTGACTCGGGGTGCCTTGGACCCTATGGCTACACCTTC.

This clonotype was detected only a few times. The chain couples TRBV3-1 to TRBJ2-1; TRBD2 matches 8 bases. There are 17 residues in the CDR3. The V and J ends lost 0 bases and 6 bases, in that order; junction bases with no gene match: 10. CDR1 LGHDT and CDR2 YNNKEL come from the germline V gene (reference sequence). CDR3 nucleotide sequence: TGTGCCAGCAGCCAAGAGTGGCGGGAGGCGGTTTTCAATGAGCAGTTCTTC. It translates to CASSQEWREAVFNEQFF.

This clonotype has at least ten counts. The gene calls are TRBV11-3 and TRBJ2-7; 7 bases agree with TRBD2. J was trimmed by 3 bases and V by 3 bases; bases with no gene match: 8. The CDR3 contains 15 residues. Germline assignment: CDR1 SGHNT and CDR2 YENEEA. The CDR3 is CASSFRASGYYEQYF. CDR3 coding DNA: TGTGCCAGCAGCTTCAGGGCTAGCGGCTACTACGAGCAGTACTTC.

The DNA for the CDR3 is TGTGCCAGCAGTGACCATCGACAGGGTTTGATTTCACCCCTCCACTTT. Amino acid sequence: CASSDHRQGLISPLHF. This sequence joins TRBV25-1 and TRBJ1-6, with TRBD1 matching over 7 bases. The V and J ends lost 3 bases and 9 bases, in that order; junction bases with no gene match: 11. The CDR3 loop spans 16 amino acids. Per the germline V gene, CDR1 is MGHDK and CDR2 is SYGVNS.

There are many counts of this clonotype. The chain couples TRBV18 to TRBJ2-3; 8 nucleotides match TRBD2. J lost 0 bases, V lost 5 bases, and 4 bases had no gene match. There are 15 residues in the CDR3. The germline V gene has CDR1 KGHSH and CDR2 LQKENI. The CDR3 bases are TGTGCCAGCTCAGCAGCTAGCGGGAGCACAGATACGCAGTATTTT. This codes for CASSAASGSTDTQYF.

Regarding this clonotype: A much larger clone lies a single base off, so this may be a read error. This chain links TRBV29-1 with TRBJ2-3, with 7 positions matching TRBD2. The CDR3 length is 13 residues. The V gene's germline CDR1 is SQVTM and CDR2 ANQGSEA. V shed 3 bases, J shed 7 bases, and the junction held 7 bases outside the gene matches. The CDR3 sequence is CSVDSLAAYTQYF. The CDR3 DNA is TGCAGCGTTGATAGCCTAGCGGCATATACGCAGTATTTT.

This clonotype occurred many times. The chain employs TRBV19 and TRBJ2-7; D is unresolved. The CDR3 runs to 15 residues. CDR1 and CDR2 from the germline V gene are LNHDA and SQIVND (reference sequence). Between the trimmed V and J ends, which lost 5 bases and 2 bases, there was a span of 16 bases. CDR3 amino acids: CASSPITGPPYEQYF. The CDR3 bases are TGTGCCAGTAGTCCGATAACCGGGCCCCCCTACGAGCAGTACTTC.

This clonotype is categorized as medium-sized. The genes are TRBV12-3 or TRBV12-4 and TRBJ1-2; D may be TRBD1 (5 bases). CDR3 length equals 14 residues. Deletions cut 3 bases from V and 2 bases from J, with 10 bases between. CDR3 bases: TGTGCCAGCAGTTTGAGGGGACGGAACTATGGCTACACCTTC. Protein: CASSLRGRNYGYTF.

The chain couples TRBV9 to TRBJ2-5; TRBD1 is a possible D gene (6 bases). The CDR3 length is 14 residues. V was cut by 4 bases and J by 0 bases, with 10 bases left in between. The V gene's germline CDR1 is SGDLS and CDR2 YYNGEE. The CDR3 DNA sequence: TGTGCCAGCAGCCCCCGGACAGACCAAGAGACCCAGTACTTC. Its translation: CASSPRTDQETQYF.

The V call is TRBV11-3, the J call TRBJ2-1, with 8 bases identical to TRBD2. The length of the CDR3 is 16 residues. V gave up 5 bases and J gave up 4 bases; unmatched junction bases: 10. Germline V CDR1 and CDR2: SGHNT, YENEEA. DNA of the CDR3: TGTGCCAGCAGCCCTGCCGATACTAGCGGTTACAATGAGCAGTTCTTC. As protein: CASSPADTSGYNEQFF.

The chain employs TRBV12-3 or TRBV12-4 and TRBJ2-1; 7 positions match TRBD2. V trimming: 3 bases; J trimming: 5 bases; junction bases outside the gene matches: 7. CDR3 length: 15 amino acids. In DNA, the CDR3 is TGTGCCAGCAGTTTTTCGGCTAGCGGCCACAATGAGCAGTTCTTC. Its translation is CASSFSASGHNEQFF.

This clonotype came up many times. The chain is built from TRBV6-1 and TRBJ2-7, with 9 nucleotides matching TRBD1. CDR1 MNHNS and CDR2 SASEGT come from the germline V gene. The CDR3 length is 15 residues. V was pared by 6 bases and J by 2 bases, with 8 bases of the junction left unmatched. The CDR3 loop is CASSSTGGLTYEQYF. The CDR3 nucleotides are TGTGCCAGCAGCTCGACAGGGGGTTTGACCTACGAGCAGTACTTC.

This clonotype was counted at least ten times. This sequence joins TRBV28 and TRBJ1-2, with 7 bases lining up with TRBD1. The germline CDR1 and CDR2 sequences are MDHEN and SYDVKM. This CDR3 region has 15 residues. V trimming: 8 bases; J trimming: 4 bases; junction bases outside the gene matches: 13. CDR3 sequence reads: CASGGFGQGVYGYTF. The CDR3 DNA is TGTGCCAGCGGGGGCTTTGGGCAGGGGGTCTATGGCTACACCTTC.

About this clonotype itself: This likely stems from a read error, as it lies one base from a far larger clone. The chain is built from TRBV6-1 and TRBJ2-5, with 10 bases fitting TRBD1. TRBJ2-1 matches the DNA end more closely, so the J call is doubtful. The length of the CDR3 is 15 residues. Germline lookup yields CDR1 MNHNS and CDR2 SASEGT. DNA of the CDR3: TGTGCCAGCAGATCCGGGACAGGGGATAGTCATGAGCAGTTCTTC. Translating it yields CASRSGTGDSHEQFF.

A note on this clonotype: A much larger clone differs by one base, so this may be a read error. The genes are TRBV29-1 and TRBJ2-5, with 8 bases that match TRBD1. Per germline, CDR1 SQVTM and CDR2 ANQGSEA. The CDR3 is 13 residues long. As DNA, the CDR3 is TGCAGCGCTACAGACAGGGGTGGGGAGAACCAGTACTTC. The encoded protein is CSATDRGGENQYF. The full variable domain, with the rest looked up from reference TRBV29-1 and TRBJ2-5, is SAVISQKPSRDICQRGTSLTIQCQVDSQVTMMFWYRQQPGQSLTLIATANQGSEATYESGFVIDKFPISRPNLTFSTLTVSNMSPEDSSIYLCSATDRGGENQYFGPGTRLLVL.

The chain joins TRBV5-1 to TRBJ2-7; D not resolved. V lost 2 bases to trimming and J lost 7 bases, with 10 bases between them. There are 12 residues in the CDR3. Looked up from germline, CDR1 is SGHRS and CDR2 is YFSETQ. The CDR3 loop reads CASSFIGVEQYF. CDR3 sequence (DNA): TGCGCCAGCAGCTTTATAGGCGTGGAGCAGTACTTC.

This clonotype was observed at least ten times. This chain uses TRBV5-1 with TRBJ2-4, with 7 bases fitting TRBD1. Germline-derived CDR1 and CDR2 are SGHRS and YFSETQ. Losses at the gene ends were 4 bases for V and 5 bases for J; bases not matched to a gene: 9. CDR3 length equals 15 residues. As DNA, the CDR3 is TGCGCCAGCAGCCCATCCGGGACAGTGGAAAACATTCAGTACTTC. Translated, it gives CASSPSGTVENIQYF.

This clonotype was recorded many times. The chain is built from TRBV29-1 and TRBJ2-7, with D uncertain. The CDR3 runs 14 residues. V dropped 0 bases and J dropped 1 base, with 10 bases sitting between them. The V gene's germline CDR1 is SQVTM and CDR2 ANQGSEA. This CDR3 is CSVEDRVTSYEQYF. The CDR3 DNA reads as TGCAGCGTTGAAGACCGGGTAACTTCCTACGAGCAGTACTTC.

The chain carries TRBV6-1 and TRBJ2-7; 8 bases line up with TRBD2. V lost 6 bases to trimming and J lost 5 bases; unmatched junction nucleotides: 6. The germline V gene encodes CDR1 MNHNS and CDR2 SASEGT. The CDR3 runs 13 residues. The CDR3 DNA reads as TGTGCCAGCAGCAAAAGCGGGAGCAACGAGCAGTACTTC. This encodes CASSKSGSNEQYF.